The clone carrying this T cell receptor beta chain was observed a few times. This sample stems from a study of blood T cell repertoires in COVID-19. The CDR3 loop spans 16 amino acids. The V gene end was trimmed by 3 bases and the J gene end by 1 base; junction bases not matched to a gene: 6. The V gene's germline CDR1 is MDHEN and CDR2 SYDVKM. The assay was immunoSEQ multiplex PCR, and TCRdb's table has in-frame clones only and misses some. The sample has about 60,000 clones; roughly 90% are singletons. The chain carries TRBV28 and TRBJ1-5, with 7 bases matching TRBD1. The sequenced sample was peripheral blood. The TCR was taken from a human donor with acute or convalescent COVID-19. The donor label of this sample is uncertain. The CDR3, as DNA: TGTGCCAGCAGTTTTAGCGGACAGGCCAGCAATCAGCCCCAGCATTTT. Translating gives CASSFSGQASNQPQHF. The full variable domain, rest sourced from reference TRBV28 and TRBJ1-5, is DVKVTQSSRYLVKRTGEKVFLECVQDMDHENMFWYRQDPGLGLRLIYFSYDVKMKEKGDIPEGYSVSREKKERFSLILESASTNQTSMYLCASSFSGQASNQPQHFGDGTRLSIL.